One sample yielded the 21 T cell receptor beta chains listed below, sequenced in a study of Graves' ophthalmopathy and Graves' hyperthyroidism. Researchers took RNA transcripts and amplified TCR beta CDR3 regions from them. After a first-round RT-PCR with HTBI primers, a second-round multiplex PCR was run. TCRdb used MiXCR to reprocess the multiplex PCR reads, holding one entry per CDR3 protein. The sample yields 350,000 to 450,000 distinct CDR3 sequences, roughly 21% seen once. The sample comprised peripheral blood. These receptors were taken from a woman aged 18-35 years with stable Graves' hyperthyroidism.

V gene TRBV12-3 or TRBV12-4 combines with J gene TRBJ1-2, with 8 bases identical to TRBD1. The V gene end was trimmed by 6 bases and the J gene end by 0 bases; junction bases not matched to a gene: 3. The CDR3 consists of 14 residues. The DNA for the CDR3 is TGTGCCAGCAGAGGACAGGGACCTAACTATGGCTACACCTTC. It yields the protein CASRGQGPNYGYTF.

This clonotype was seen more than once but under ten times. The rearrangement joins TRBV7-9 to TRBJ1-1; D is perhaps TRBD1 (6 bases). Germline V gene lookup returns CDR1 SEHNR and CDR2 FQNEAQ (reference sequence). This CDR3 spans 13 amino acids. Trimming removed 8 bases from V and 2 bases from J, with 12 bases in between. The CDR3 reads CASWGGRNTEAFF. For the CDR3, the DNA is TGTGCCAGCTGGGGGGGGCGAAACACTGAAGCTTTCTTT.

The chain combines TRBV9 with TRBJ2-2; the match to TRBD1 covers 9 bases. The V and J ends lost 0 bases and 6 bases, in that order; junction bases with no gene match: 0. Germline CDR1 reads SGDLS; CDR2 reads YYNGEE. The CDR3 covers 14 residues. The CDR3 bases are TGTGCCAGCAGCGTAGGGACAGGGGCCGGGGAGCTGTTTTTT. Translating it yields CASSVGTGAGELFF.

This clonotype was observed many times. This chain connects TRBV6-2 or TRBV6-3 to TRBJ1-5; D is possibly TRBD1 (6 bases). CDR3 length: 16 residues. Trimming shortened V by 0 bases and J by 4 bases, and 13 bases separated the two germline ends. Germline V CDR1 and CDR2: MNHEY, SVGEGT. CDR3 loop: CASSYSGYRANQPQHF. The CDR3 DNA follows: TGTGCCAGCAGTTACTCGGGGTACAGGGCGAATCAGCCCCAGCATTTT.

The chain recombines TRBV10-3 with TRBJ1-5; TRBD1 matches 10 bases. The germline CDR1 and CDR2 sequences are ENHRY and SYGVKD. The CDR3 has 15 residues. V lost 5 bases to trimming and J lost 3 bases; unmatched junction nucleotides: 4. The CDR3 DNA is TGTGCCATCAGTTCGGGACAGGGGTCCAATCAGCCCCAGCATTTT. This codes for CAISSGQGSNQPQHF.

This clonotype has more than one count but fewer than ten. Its ends do not fully match the called genes, so a read error is possible. The CDR3 nucleotides are TGTGCCAGCATTCCAGGGGTAGCGGGATCGGACGACCAGTACTTC. Its protein product is CASIPGVAGSDDQYF. The V and J genes are TRBV6-1 and TRBJ2-7, with TRBD2 matching over 8 bases. CDR1 is MNHNS and CDR2 is SASEGT in the germline V gene. The CDR3 totals 15 residues.

This clonotype was counted only a few times. The CDR3 protein is CASSLREAFF. CDR3 DNA: TGTGCCAGCAGCCTCAGAGAAGCTTTCTTT. This chain links TRBV7-9 with TRBJ1-1, with unresolved D. The V gene lost 5 bases and the J gene lost 8 bases, with 6 bases spanning the gap. The CDR3 runs 10 residues. The germline CDR1 and CDR2 sequences are SEHNR and FQNEAQ (reference sequence). Full variable domain (remainder filled in from reference TRBV7-9 and TRBJ1-1): DTGVSQNPRHKITKRGQNVTFRCDPISEHNRLYWYRQTLGQGPEFLTYFQNEAQLEKSRLLSDRFSAERPKGSFSTLEIQRTEQGDSAMYLCASSLREAFFGQGTRLTVV.

At least ten counts were recorded for this clonotype. The J gene is TRBJ2-7, the V gene TRBV10-3, with 10 bases aligning to TRBD2. The CDR3 loop spans 12 amino acids. CDR1 ENHRY and CDR2 SYGVKD come from the germline V gene. Germline trimming cut 10 bases from V and 4 bases from J; bases unmatched to any gene: 4. In DNA, the CDR3 is TGTGCCACTACTAGCGGGATTTACGAGCAGTACTTC. It is translated as CATTSGIYEQYF.

The table lists this clonotype with many counts. The rearrangement links TRBV6-1 to TRBJ1-6, with TRBD1 matching 7 bases. Germline assignment: CDR1 MNHNS and CDR2 SASEGT. J was trimmed by 4 bases and V by 5 bases; bases with no gene match: 5. The CDR3 extends over 15 amino acids. The CDR3 coding sequence is TGTGCCAGCAGTCCTACGGACAGGTATAATTCACCCCTCCACTTT. Translating gives CASSPTDRYNSPLHF.

This clonotype was counted a few times. The chain combines TRBV27 with TRBJ1-2; D ambiguous. This CDR3 is built from 15 residues. Germline lookup yields CDR1 MNHEY and CDR2 SMNVEV (reference sequence). V was clipped by 4 bases and J by 0 bases, with 12 bases between them. The CDR3 coding sequence is TGTGCCAGCAGTTCCTCGACTGGGACTAACTATGGCTACACCTTC. It yields the protein CASSSSTGTNYGYTF.

The chain couples TRBV6-5 to TRBJ2-7; 16 bases are shared with TRBD2. The V segment lost 6 bases and the J segment 9 bases; nucleotides outside the gene matches: 11. This CDR3 has 16 residues. Germline CDR1 and CDR2: MNHEY and SVGAGI. Written as DNA, the CDR3 is TGTGCCAGCAGCTTACTCGGGACTAGCGGGAGGGGCGGGCAGTACTTC. Encoded protein: CASSLLGTSGRGGQYF.

The chain combines TRBV6-2 or TRBV6-3 with TRBJ2-7; maybe TRBD1 (6 bases). Germline V gene lookup returns CDR1 MNHEY and CDR2 SVGEGT. This CDR3 region has 15 residues. The ends were cut back, 0 bases at V and 4 bases at J, with 13 bases in the middle. The CDR3 here is CASSYSSGQPYEQYF. DNA for the CDR3: TGTGCCAGCAGTTACTCCTCTGGACAGCCTTACGAGCAGTACTTC.

This clonotype appeared many times. The gene calls are TRBV7-2 and TRBJ2-7, with D unresolved. V was trimmed by 4 bases and J by 5 bases, leaving 12 bases between them. Germline CDR1 and CDR2: SGHTA and FQGNSA. CDR3 length: 13 amino acids. CDR3 residues: CASSSPALDEQYF. In nucleotides, the CDR3 is TGTGCCAGCAGCTCCCCTGCCCTCGACGAGCAGTACTTC.

This clonotype has at least ten counts. This rearrangement joins TRBV20-1 to TRBJ2-7, with unresolved D. V lost 0 bases to trimming and J lost 4 bases, with 10 bases between them. CDR1 is DFQATT and CDR2 is SNEGSKA in the germline V gene (reference sequence). The CDR3 runs 13 residues. The CDR3 protein is CSAREPYTYEQYF. CDR3 in DNA: TGCAGTGCTAGAGAGCCCTACACTTACGAGCAGTACTTC.

This clonotype was observed at least ten times. The genes are TRBV2 and TRBJ1-5, with a weak D call TRBD1 (6 bases). Looked up from germline, CDR1 is SNHLY and CDR2 is FYNNEI. This CDR3 has 16 amino acids. Between the trimmed V and J ends, which lost 2 bases and 10 bases, there was a span of 21 bases. CDR3 nucleotides: TGTGCCAGCAGTGAATCCCCTACAGGGACCTATTACCCCCAGCATTTT. This translates into CASSESPTGTYYPQHF.

This clonotype was seen many times. The chain carries TRBV10-3 and TRBJ1-6; TRBD1 is a possible D gene (5 bases). CDR3 size: 14 residues. Trimming cost V 3 bases and J 6 bases, with 9 bases left between them. Germline CDR1 ENHRY, CDR2 SYGVKD. The CDR3 sequence is CAISDQGINSPLHF. CDR3 coding DNA: TGTGCCATCAGTGACCAGGGCATTAATTCACCCCTCCACTTT.

This chain connects TRBV6-2 or TRBV6-3 to TRBJ1-1, with TRBD1 as a possible D gene (6 bases). Germline values: CDR1 MNHEY, CDR2 SVGEGT. The CDR3 loop spans 12 amino acids. V was clipped by 4 bases and J by 10 bases, with 13 bases between them. The CDR3 DNA reads TGTGCCAGCAGTTTTACGGGGGACATAGCTTTCTTT. Translated: CASSFTGDIAFF.

In this sample, this clonotype turned up many times. The CDR3 sequence: CASSRIYSGRAHEQYF. CDR3 nucleotides: TGTGCCAGCAGTCGAATATATAGCGGGAGGGCCCACGAGCAGTACTTC. The chain links TRBV6-2 or TRBV6-3 to TRBJ2-7; 11 nucleotides agree with TRBD2. Trimming at V came to 5 bases and at J to 5 bases, leaving 11 bases not matched to a gene. This CDR3 has 16 amino acids. The V gene's germline CDR1 is MNHEY and CDR2 SVGEGT.

The J gene is TRBJ1-1, the V gene TRBV19; D gene uncertain. The germline gives CDR1 LNHDA, CDR2 SQIVND (reference sequence). Trimming cost V 2 bases and J 10 bases, with 14 bases left between them. This CDR3 is built from 13 residues. CDR3: CASSIPQSKAAFF. DNA of the CDR3: TGTGCCAGTAGTATACCACAGTCCAAGGCAGCTTTCTTT.

The V gene is TRBV27, the J gene TRBJ1-1, with 9 nucleotides matching TRBD1. CDR3 length: 17 residues. The junction had 11 bases not matched to a gene; V was cut back by 2 bases and J by 4 bases. CDR1 is MNHEY, CDR2 SMNVEV, per germline (reference sequence). Here the CDR3 DNA reads TGTGCCAGCAGTTTACATCCCCGGGACAGGGTGAGCACTGAAGCTTTCTTT. Translating gives CASSLHPRDRVSTEAFF.

This clonotype was recorded at least ten times. This chain uses TRBV29-1 with TRBJ1-5; 7 bases agree with TRBD1. V dropped 6 bases and J dropped 1; count of bases not matched to a gene: 3. CDR3 length equals 13 residues. The germline gives CDR1 SQVTM, CDR2 ANQGSEA. CDR3 nucleotide sequence: TGCAGCGTCGCGACAGGGAGCAATCAGCCCCAGCATTTT. Translated: CSVATGSNQPQHF. Based on the CDR3 plus reference TRBV29-1 and TRBJ1-5, the full variable domain is SAVISQKPSRDICQRGTSLTIQCQVDSQVTMMFWYRQQPGQSLTLIATANQGSEATYESGFVIDKFPISRPNLTFSTLTVSNMSPEDSSIYLCSVATGSNQPQHFGDGTRLSIL.